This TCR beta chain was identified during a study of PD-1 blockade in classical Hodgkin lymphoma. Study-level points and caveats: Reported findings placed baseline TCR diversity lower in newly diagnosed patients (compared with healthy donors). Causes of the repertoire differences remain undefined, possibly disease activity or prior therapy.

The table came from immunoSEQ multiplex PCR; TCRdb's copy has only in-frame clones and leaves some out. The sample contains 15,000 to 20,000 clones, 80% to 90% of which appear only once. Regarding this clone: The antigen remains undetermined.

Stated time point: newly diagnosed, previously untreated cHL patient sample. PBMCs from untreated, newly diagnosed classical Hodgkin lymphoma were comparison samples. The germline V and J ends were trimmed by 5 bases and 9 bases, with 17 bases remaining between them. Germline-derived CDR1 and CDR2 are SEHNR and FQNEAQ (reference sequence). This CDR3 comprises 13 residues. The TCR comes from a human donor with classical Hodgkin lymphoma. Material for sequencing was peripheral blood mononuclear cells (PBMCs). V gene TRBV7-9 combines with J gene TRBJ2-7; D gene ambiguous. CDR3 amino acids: CASSVPGRPRQYF. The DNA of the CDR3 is TGTGCCAGCAGCGTCCCTGGGCGGCCTCGGCAGTACTTC.